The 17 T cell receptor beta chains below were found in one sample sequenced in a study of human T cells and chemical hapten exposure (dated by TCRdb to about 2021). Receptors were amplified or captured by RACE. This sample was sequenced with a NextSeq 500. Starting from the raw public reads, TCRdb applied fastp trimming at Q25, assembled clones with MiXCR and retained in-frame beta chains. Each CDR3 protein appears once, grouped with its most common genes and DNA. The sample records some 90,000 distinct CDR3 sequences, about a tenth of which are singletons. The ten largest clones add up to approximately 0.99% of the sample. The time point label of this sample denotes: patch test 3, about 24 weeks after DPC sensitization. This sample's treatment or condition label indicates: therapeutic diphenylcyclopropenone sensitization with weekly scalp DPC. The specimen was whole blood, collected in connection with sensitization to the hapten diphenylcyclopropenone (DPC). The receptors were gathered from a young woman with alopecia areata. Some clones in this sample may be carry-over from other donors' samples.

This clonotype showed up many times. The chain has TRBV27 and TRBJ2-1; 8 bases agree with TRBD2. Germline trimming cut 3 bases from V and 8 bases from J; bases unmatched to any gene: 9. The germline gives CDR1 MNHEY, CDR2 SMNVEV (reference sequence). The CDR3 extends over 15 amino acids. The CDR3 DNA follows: TGTGCCAGCAGTTTGGTTGAAGCGGGAGATGATGAGCAGTTCTTC. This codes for CASSLVEAGDDEQFF.

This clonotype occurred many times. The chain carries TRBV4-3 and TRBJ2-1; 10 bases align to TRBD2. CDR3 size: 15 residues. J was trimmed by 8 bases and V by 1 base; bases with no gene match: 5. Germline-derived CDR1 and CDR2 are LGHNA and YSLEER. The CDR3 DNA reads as TGCGCCAGCAGCCAAGTCGCTAGCGGGAGCGATGAGCAGTTCTTC. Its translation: CASSQVASGSDEQFF.

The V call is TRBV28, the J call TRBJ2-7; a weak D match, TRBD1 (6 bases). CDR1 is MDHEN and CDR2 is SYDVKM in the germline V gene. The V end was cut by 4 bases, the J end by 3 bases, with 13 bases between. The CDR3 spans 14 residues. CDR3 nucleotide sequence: TGTGCCAGCAGTTCCCGGGACACCCTCTACGAGCAGTACTTC. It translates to CASSSRDTLYEQYF.

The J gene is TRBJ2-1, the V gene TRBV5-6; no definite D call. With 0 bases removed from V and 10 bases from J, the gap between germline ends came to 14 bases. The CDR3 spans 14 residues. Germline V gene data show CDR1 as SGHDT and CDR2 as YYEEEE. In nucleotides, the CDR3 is TGTGCCAGCAGCTTGGCGGCCCCGACCGACGAGCAGTTCTTC. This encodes CASSLAAPTDEQFF.

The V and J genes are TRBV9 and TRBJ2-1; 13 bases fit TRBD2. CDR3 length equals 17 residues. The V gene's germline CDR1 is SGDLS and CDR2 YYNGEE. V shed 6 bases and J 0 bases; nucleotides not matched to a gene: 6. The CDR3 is CASTKGLAGDSYNEQFF. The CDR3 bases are TGTGCCAGCACCAAAGGACTAGCGGGAGACTCCTACAATGAGCAGTTCTTC.

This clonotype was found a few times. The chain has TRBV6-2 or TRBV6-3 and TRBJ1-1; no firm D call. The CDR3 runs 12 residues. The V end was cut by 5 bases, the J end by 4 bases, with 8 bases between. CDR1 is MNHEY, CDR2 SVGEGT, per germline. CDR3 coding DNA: TGTGCCAGCAGTATACTAGGCACTGAAGCTTTCTTT. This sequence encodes CASSILGTEAFF.

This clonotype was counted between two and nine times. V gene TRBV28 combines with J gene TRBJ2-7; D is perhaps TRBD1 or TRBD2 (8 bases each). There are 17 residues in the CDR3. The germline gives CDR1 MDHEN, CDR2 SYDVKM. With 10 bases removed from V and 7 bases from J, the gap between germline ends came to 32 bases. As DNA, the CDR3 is TGTGCCATCACGAGGACAGGGAAGACTAGCGACGTTCGGGAGCAGTACTTC. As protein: CAITRTGKTSDVREQYF.

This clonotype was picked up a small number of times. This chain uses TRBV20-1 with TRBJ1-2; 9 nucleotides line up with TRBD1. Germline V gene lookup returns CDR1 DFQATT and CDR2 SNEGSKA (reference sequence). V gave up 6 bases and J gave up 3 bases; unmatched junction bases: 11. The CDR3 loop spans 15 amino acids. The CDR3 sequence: CSARDRAIPHYGYTF. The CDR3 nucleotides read TGCAGTGCAAGGGACAGGGCAATTCCCCACTATGGCTACACCTTC.

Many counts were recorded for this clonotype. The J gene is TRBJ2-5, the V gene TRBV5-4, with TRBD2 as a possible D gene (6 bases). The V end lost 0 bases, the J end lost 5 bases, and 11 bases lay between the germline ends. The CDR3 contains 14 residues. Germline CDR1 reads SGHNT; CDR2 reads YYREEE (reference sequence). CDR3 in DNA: TGTGCCAGCAGCTTGGGTGGCAGCGGGGAGACCCAGTACTTC. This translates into CASSLGGSGETQYF.

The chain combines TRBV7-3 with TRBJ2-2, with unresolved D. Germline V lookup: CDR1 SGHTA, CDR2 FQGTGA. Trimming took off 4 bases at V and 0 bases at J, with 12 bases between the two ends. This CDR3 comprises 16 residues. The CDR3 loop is CASSSTSSANTGELFF. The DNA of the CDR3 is TGTGCCAGCAGCTCAACTTCAAGTGCGAACACCGGGGAGCTGTTTTTT.

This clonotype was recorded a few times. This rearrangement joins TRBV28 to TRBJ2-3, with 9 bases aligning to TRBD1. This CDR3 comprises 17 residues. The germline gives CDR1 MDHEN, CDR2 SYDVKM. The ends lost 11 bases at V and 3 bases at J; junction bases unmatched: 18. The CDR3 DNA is TGTGCCCTCCGGGGAATCCGGGACAGGGTAGAGACAGATACGCAGTATTTT. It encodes CALRGIRDRVETDTQYF.

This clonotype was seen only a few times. The CDR3 coding sequence is TGCAGCGTTGAAGCCTGGAGCACTGAAGCTTTCTTT. Translation gives CSVEAWSTEAFF. The chain combines TRBV29-1 with TRBJ1-1; D not resolved. V dropped 1 base and J dropped 4 bases, with 7 bases sitting between them. CDR3 length: 12 amino acids. Per the germline V gene, CDR1 is SQVTM and CDR2 is ANQGSEA.

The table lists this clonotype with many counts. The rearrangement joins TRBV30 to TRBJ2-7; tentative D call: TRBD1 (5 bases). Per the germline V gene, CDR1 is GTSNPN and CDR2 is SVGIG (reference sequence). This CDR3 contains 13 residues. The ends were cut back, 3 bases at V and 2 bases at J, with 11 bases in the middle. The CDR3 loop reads CAWSPGQAYEQYF. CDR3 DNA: TGTGCCTGGAGCCCAGGGCAAGCCTACGAGCAGTACTTC.

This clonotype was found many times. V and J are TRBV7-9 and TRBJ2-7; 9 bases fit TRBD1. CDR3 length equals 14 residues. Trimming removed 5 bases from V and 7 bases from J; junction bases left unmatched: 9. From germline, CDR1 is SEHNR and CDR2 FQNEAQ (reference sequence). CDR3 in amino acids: CASSPGQGIMEQYF. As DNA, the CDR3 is TGTGCCAGCAGCCCGGGACAGGGCATAATGGAGCAGTACTTC.

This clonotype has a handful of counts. The CDR3 DNA sequence: TGTGCCAGCAGTGAATATGGGGTTGCCTACTCTGGGGCCAACGTCCTGACTTTC. It is translated as CASSEYGVAYSGANVLTF. The rearrangement joins TRBV25-1 to TRBJ2-6, with no clear D. The CDR3 spans 18 residues. V lost 0 bases and J 0 bases, leaving 12 bases between the germline ends. CDR1 and CDR2 from the germline V gene are MGHDK and SYGVNS.

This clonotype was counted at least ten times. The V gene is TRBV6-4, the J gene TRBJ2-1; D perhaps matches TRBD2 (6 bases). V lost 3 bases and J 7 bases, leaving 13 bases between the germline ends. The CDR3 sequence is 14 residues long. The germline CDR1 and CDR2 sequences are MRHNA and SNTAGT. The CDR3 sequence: CASSEGGHANEQFF. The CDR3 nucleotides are TGTGCCAGCAGTGAAGGAGGGCACGCGAATGAGCAGTTCTTC.

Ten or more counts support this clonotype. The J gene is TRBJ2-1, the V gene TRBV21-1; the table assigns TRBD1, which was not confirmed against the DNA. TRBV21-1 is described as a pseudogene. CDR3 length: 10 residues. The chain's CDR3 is CASTPLEQFF. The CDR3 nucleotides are TGTGCCAGCACCCCCCTAGAGCAGTTCTTC.